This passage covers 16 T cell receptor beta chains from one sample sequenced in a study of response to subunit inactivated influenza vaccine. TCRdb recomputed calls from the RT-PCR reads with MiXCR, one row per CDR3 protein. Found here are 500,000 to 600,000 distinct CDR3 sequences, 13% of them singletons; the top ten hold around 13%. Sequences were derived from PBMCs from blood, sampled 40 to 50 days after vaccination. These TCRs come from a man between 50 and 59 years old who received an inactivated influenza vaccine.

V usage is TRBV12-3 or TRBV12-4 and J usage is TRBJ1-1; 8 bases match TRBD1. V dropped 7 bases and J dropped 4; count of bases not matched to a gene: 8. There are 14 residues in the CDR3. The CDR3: CASTLGQGGTEAFF. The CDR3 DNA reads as TGTGCCAGCACCTTAGGACAGGGTGGCACTGAAGCTTTCTTT.

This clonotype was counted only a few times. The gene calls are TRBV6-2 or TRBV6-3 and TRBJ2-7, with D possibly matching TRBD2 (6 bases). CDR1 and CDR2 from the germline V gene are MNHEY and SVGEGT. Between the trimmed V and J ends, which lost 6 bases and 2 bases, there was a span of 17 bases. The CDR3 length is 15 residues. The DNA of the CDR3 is TGTGCCAGCAGAAAATTCGGAGGAGGGGCCTACGAGCAGTACTTC. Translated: CASRKFGGGAYEQYF.

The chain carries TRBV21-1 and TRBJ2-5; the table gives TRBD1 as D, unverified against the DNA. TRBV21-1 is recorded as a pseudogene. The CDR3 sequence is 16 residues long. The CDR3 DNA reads TGTGCCAGCAGCTTTTTACCCGGGACCCCAGAAGGGACCCAGTACTTC. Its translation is CASSFLPGTPEGTQYF.

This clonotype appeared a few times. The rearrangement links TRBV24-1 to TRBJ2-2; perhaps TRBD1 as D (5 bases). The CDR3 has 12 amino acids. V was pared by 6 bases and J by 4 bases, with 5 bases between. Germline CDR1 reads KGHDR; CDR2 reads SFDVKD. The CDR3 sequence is CATSQGTGELFF. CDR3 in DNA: TGTGCCACCAGTCAGGGCACCGGGGAGCTGTTTTTT.

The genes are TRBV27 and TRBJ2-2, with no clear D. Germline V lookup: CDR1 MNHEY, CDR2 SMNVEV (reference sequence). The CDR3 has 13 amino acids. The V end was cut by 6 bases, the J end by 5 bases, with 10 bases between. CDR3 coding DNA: TGTGCCAGCAGCCCAGTTTTTACCGGGGAGCTGTTTTTT. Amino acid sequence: CASSPVFTGELFF.

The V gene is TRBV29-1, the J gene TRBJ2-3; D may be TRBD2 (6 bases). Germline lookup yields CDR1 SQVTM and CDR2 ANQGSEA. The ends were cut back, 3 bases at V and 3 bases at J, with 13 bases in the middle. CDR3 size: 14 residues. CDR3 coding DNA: TGCAGCGTTGACAAGGGGAGCGGGACAGATACGCAGTATTTT. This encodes CSVDKGSGTDTQYF.

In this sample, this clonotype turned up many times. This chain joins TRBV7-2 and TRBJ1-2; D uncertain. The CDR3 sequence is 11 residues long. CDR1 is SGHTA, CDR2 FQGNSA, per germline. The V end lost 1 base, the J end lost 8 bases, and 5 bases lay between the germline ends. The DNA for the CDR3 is TGTGCCAGCAGCTTAGACAAGGGCTACACCTTC. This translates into CASSLDKGYTF.

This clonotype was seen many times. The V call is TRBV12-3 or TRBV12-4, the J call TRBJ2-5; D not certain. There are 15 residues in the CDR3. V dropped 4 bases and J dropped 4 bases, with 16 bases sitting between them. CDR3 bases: TGTGCCAGCAGTTCTCACCAAGATTCCCTAGAGACCCAGTACTTC. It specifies CASSSHQDSLETQYF.

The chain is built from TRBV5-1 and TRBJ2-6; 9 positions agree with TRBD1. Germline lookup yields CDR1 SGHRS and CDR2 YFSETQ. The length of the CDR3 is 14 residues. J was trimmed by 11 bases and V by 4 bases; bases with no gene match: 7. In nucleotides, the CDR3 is TGCGCCAGCAGCCCCGGGACAGGGAGCGACGTCCTGACTTTC. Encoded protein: CASSPGTGSDVLTF.

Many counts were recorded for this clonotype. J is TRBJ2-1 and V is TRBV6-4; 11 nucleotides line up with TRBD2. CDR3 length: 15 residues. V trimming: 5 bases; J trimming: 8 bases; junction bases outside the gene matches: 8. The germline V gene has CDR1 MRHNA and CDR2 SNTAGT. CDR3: CASSPTSGSGYEQFF. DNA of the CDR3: TGTGCCAGCAGTCCAACTAGCGGGAGTGGCTATGAGCAGTTCTTC.

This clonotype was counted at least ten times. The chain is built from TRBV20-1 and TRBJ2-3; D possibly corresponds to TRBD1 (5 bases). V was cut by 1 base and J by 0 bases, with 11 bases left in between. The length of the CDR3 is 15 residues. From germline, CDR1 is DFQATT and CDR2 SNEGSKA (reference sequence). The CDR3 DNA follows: TGCAGTGCTAGAGGTCACAGGTCTAGCACAGATACGCAGTATTTT. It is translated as CSARGHRSSTDTQYF.

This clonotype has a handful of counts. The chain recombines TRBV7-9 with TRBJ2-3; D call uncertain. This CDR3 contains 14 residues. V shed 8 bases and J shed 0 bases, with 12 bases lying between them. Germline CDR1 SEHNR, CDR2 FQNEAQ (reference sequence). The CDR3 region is CASGPQKSTDTQYF. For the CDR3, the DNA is TGTGCCAGCGGACCACAGAAAAGCACAGATACGCAGTATTTT.

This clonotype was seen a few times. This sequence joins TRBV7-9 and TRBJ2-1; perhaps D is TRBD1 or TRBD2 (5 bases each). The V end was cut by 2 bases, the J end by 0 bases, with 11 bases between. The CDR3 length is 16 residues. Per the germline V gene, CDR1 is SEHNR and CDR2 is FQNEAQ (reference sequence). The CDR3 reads CASSLTRGRSYNEQFF. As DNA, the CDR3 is TGTGCCAGCAGCTTAACTAGGGGCCGCTCCTACAATGAGCAGTTCTTC.

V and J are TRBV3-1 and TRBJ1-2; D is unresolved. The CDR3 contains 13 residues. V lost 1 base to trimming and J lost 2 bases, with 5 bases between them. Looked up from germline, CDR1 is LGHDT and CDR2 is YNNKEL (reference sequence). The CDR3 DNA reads TGTGCCAGCAGCCAAGTCCGGAACTATGGCTACACCTTC. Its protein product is CASSQVRNYGYTF.

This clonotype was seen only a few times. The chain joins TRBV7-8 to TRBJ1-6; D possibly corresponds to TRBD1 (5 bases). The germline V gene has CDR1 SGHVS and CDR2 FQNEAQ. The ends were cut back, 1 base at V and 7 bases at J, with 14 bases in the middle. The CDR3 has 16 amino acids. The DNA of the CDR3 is TGTGCCAGCAGCTTAGTGGCTGGGGCCCCAAATTCACCCCTCCACTTT. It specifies CASSLVAGAPNSPLHF.

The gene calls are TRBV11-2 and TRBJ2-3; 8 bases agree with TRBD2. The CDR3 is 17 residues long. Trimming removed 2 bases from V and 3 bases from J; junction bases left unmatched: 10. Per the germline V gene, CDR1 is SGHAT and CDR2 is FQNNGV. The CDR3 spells CASSLKTGTSRTDTQYF. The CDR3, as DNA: TGTGCCAGCAGCTTAAAGACCGGGACTAGTAGGACAGATACGCAGTATTTT.